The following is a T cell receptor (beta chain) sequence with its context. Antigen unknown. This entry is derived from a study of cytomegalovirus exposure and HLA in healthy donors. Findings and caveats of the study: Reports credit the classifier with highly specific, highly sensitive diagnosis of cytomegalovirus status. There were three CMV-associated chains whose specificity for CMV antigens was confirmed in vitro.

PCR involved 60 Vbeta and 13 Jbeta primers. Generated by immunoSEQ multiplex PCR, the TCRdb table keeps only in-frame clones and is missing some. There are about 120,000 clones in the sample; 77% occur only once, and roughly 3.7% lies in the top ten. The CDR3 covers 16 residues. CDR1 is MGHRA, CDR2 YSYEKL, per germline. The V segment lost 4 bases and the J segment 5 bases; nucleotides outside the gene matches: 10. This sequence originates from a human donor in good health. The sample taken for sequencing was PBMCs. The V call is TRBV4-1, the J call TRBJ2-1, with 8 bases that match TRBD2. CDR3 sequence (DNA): TGCGCCAGCAGCCGCCTGGGCGGGAGGCGGGACAATGAGCAGTTCTTC. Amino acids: CASSRLGGRRDNEQFF.